The 10 T cell receptor beta chains below were found in one sample sequenced in a study of shared clonotypes between healthy human individuals. Assay used: immunoSEQ multiplex PCR; TCRdb lists only in-frame clones, some missing. The sample carries approximately 470,000 clones, over 70% recorded once. The sample consisted of PBMCs. These receptors came from a woman in her thirties or forties in good health. Some clones in this sample may be carry-over from other donors' samples.

The gene calls are TRBV6-1 and TRBJ1-1; TRBD1 agrees at 10 bases. V shed 3 bases, J shed 6 bases, and the junction held 7 bases outside the gene matches. Germline CDR1 is MNHNS and CDR2 is SASEGT. The CDR3 loop spans 15 amino acids. The CDR3 here is CASSDRQGARAEAFF. The CDR3 coding sequence is TGTGCCAGCAGTGACAGACAGGGGGCGAGGGCTGAAGCTTTCTTT.

The chain carries TRBV28 and TRBJ1-1; D remains ambiguous. The V end lost 7 bases, the J end lost 9 bases, and 12 bases lay between the germline ends. The CDR3 contains 11 residues. In germline, CDR1 is MDHEN, CDR2 SYDVKM. In nucleotides, the CDR3 is TGTGCCAGCAAGGGAGAGCTGAAAGCTTTCTTT. It yields the protein CASKGELKAFF.

The sample holds many counts of this clone. Other nucleotide sequences from this sample produce the same CDR3. The CDR3 protein is CASSFRGQETQYF. CDR3 nucleotide sequence: TGCGCCAGCAGCTTTAGGGGCCAAGAGACCCAGTACTTC. The chain carries TRBV5-1 and TRBJ2-5, with D possibly being TRBD1 (5 bases). This CDR3 region has 13 residues. Germline-derived CDR1 and CDR2 are SGHRS and YFSETQ. V gave up 2 bases and J gave up 1 base, with 6 bases separating them.

The genes are TRBV14 and TRBJ2-7; unclear D gene. This CDR3 region has 12 residues. CDR1 is SGHDN and CDR2 is FVKESK in the germline V gene. Trimming removed 4 bases from V and 2 bases from J, with 6 bases in between. Here the CDR3 reads CASSRGTYEQYF. Written as DNA, the CDR3 is TGTGCCAGCAGCCGAGGAACCTACGAGCAGTACTTC.

This clone came up once. The chain is built from TRBV28 and TRBJ2-1, with 8 bases fitting TRBD2. The CDR3 is 15 amino acids. The germline gives CDR1 MDHEN, CDR2 SYDVKM. Trimming took 5 bases from V and 12 from J; bases not matched to a gene: 15. In DNA, the CDR3 is TGTGCCAGCAGTCGTTCGGGACTAGGGGGTTTGGGGCAGTTCTTC. It specifies CASSRSGLGGLGQFF.

The V and J genes are TRBV30 and TRBJ2-2; 9 bases fit TRBD2. Trimming took 8 bases from V and 6 from J; bases not matched to a gene: 13. The CDR3 length is 15 residues. The germline V gene has CDR1 GTSNPN and CDR2 SVGIG (reference sequence). The CDR3 here is CALNSLAGVAGELFF. In DNA form, the CDR3 reads TGTGCCCTAAATTCCTTAGCGGGAGTGGCCGGGGAGCTGTTTTTT.

CDR3 loop: CASRDRVNTEAFF. The CDR3 bases are TGTGCCAGCAGAGACAGGGTGAACACTGAAGCTTTCTTT. This chain joins TRBV27 and TRBJ1-1, with 7 bases lining up with TRBD1. The junction had 1 base not matched to a gene; V was cut back by 6 bases and J by 0 bases. The germline gives CDR1 MNHEY, CDR2 SMNVEV (reference sequence). This CDR3 contains 13 residues.

Only one count was recorded for this clone. The chain is built from TRBV6-6 and TRBJ2-5, with TRBD2 identical over 8 bases. With 8 bases clipped from V and 2 bases from J, the junction kept 10 bases outside the gene matches. Germline CDR1 and CDR2: MNHNY and SVGAGI (reference sequence). The CDR3 contains 15 residues. The CDR3, as DNA: TGTGCCAGCCACCCGGGACTAGTGGGACAAGAGACCCAGTACTTC. Its translation is CASHPGLVGQETQYF.

In regard to this clone: Since a far larger clone is one base different, this is likely a read error. The chain carries TRBV4-3 and TRBJ1-2; D is possibly TRBD1 (6 bases). The CDR3 sequence is 16 residues long. V lost 0 bases and J 2 bases, leaving 13 bases between the germline ends. Germline loops: CDR1 LGHNA, CDR2 YSLEER. The CDR3 protein is CASSQERRGANYGYTF. The CDR3 DNA follows: TGCGCCAGCAGCCAAGAAAGACGGGGGGCGAACTATGGCTACACCTTC.

CDR3 protein: CASRWDRDQPQHF. The CDR3 nucleotides read TGTGCCAGCAGATGGGACAGGGATCAGCCCCAGCATTTT. The rearrangement uses TRBV28 and TRBJ1-5, with 9 positions matching TRBD1. Per germline, CDR1 MDHEN and CDR2 SYDVKM. V gave up 6 bases and J gave up 5 bases; unmatched junction bases: 2. The CDR3 totals 13 residues.